This is a list of T cell receptor beta chains from one sample in a study of T cells in Graves' hyperthyroidism and ophthalmopathy. Via MiXCR, TCRdb re-called the multiplex PCR reads, giving one row per CDR3 protein. The sample carries 500,000 to 600,000 distinct CDR3 sequences, 16% recorded once. Sample: blood. These receptor sequences come from a woman younger than 30 with Graves' hyperthyroidism. CDR3s include the opening cysteine and the closing phenylalanine or tryptophan. Fields, in order: clone size, V gene, J gene, D gene, CDR3 protein, CDR3 DNA. A D gene is named only where the DNA matches it firmly. The size of a clone is reported for some rows only, either as once, few or many, or as a class for expanded clones.

clone size: many; V gene: TRBV3-1; J gene: TRBJ1-2; D gene: -; CDR3 protein: CASSPNNYGYTF; CDR3 DNA: TGTGCCAGCAGCCCGAATAACTATGGCTACACCTTC
clone size: many; V gene: TRBV7-8; J gene: TRBJ2-5; D gene: -; CDR3 protein: CASSPSRNHQETQYF; CDR3 DNA: TGTGCCAGCAGTCCCAGTCGGAACCACCAAGAGACCCAGTACTTC
clone size: many; V gene: TRBV30; J gene: TRBJ2-7; D gene: -; CDR3 protein: CAWEQFGYEQYF; CDR3 DNA: TGTGCCTGGGAACAGTTTGGCTACGAGCAGTACTTC
clone size: many; V gene: TRBV20-1; J gene: TRBJ2-7; D gene: -; CDR3 protein: CSAPYPKRSYEQYF; CDR3 DNA: TGCAGTGCCCCGTACCCCAAGCGGAGCTACGAGCAGTACTTC
clone size: -; V gene: TRBV12-3/TRBV12-4; J gene: TRBJ2-5; D gene: -; CDR3 protein: CASSLAGEKYF; CDR3 DNA: TGTGCCAGCAGTTTAGCGGGAGAAAAGTACTTC
clone size: few; V gene: TRBV12-3/TRBV12-4; J gene: TRBJ2-3; D gene: TRBD2; CDR3 protein: CASSLGGLARVFFTDAQYF; CDR3 DNA: TGTGCCAGCAGTTTAGGGGGACTAGCTAGGGTGTTCTTCACAGATGCGCAGTATTTT
clone size: -; V gene: TRBV3-1; J gene: TRBJ2-7; D gene: -; CDR3 protein: CASSQGDYEQYF; CDR3 DNA: TGTGCCAGCAGCCAAGGAGACTACGAGCAGTACTTC
clone size: -; V gene: TRBV20-1; J gene: TRBJ2-3; D gene: TRBD2; CDR3 protein: CSAIASGLTDAQYF; CDR3 DNA: TGCAGTGCTATTGCTAGCGGTCTCACAGATGCGCAGTATTTT
clone size: -; V gene: TRBV7-9; J gene: TRBJ1-1; D gene: -; CDR3 protein: CASSLPFQNTEAFF; CDR3 DNA: TGTGCCAGCAGCTTACCTTTTCAGAACACTGAAGCTTTCTTT
clone size: many; V gene: TRBV13; J gene: TRBJ1-5; D gene: -; CDR3 protein: CASSFGAQPQHF; CDR3 DNA: TGTGCCAGCAGCTTTGGGGCCCAGCCCCAGCATTTT
clone size: once; V gene: TRBV25-1; J gene: TRBJ2-3; D gene: -; CDR3 protein: CASNPPGASTDTQYF; CDR3 DNA: TGTGCCAGCAATCCTCCTGGCGCCAGCACAGATACGCAGTATTTT
clone size: few; V gene: TRBV7-9; J gene: TRBJ2-1; D gene: TRBD2; CDR3 protein: CASSFLAGGQLNEQFF; CDR3 DNA: TGTGCCAGCAGCTTCCTAGCGGGGGGGCAATTAAATGAGCAGTTCTTC
clone size: -; V gene: TRBV24-1; J gene: TRBJ1-2; D gene: -; CDR3 protein: CATRSAGDYGYTF; CDR3 DNA: TGTGCCACCAGGTCCGCAGGGGACTATGGCTACACCTTC
clone size: many; V gene: TRBV28; J gene: TRBJ2-1; D gene: TRBD1; CDR3 protein: CASSTGQGWNEQFF; CDR3 DNA: TGTGCCAGCAGTACCGGACAGGGTTGGAATGAGCAGTTCTTC
clone size: -; V gene: TRBV6-1; J gene: TRBJ2-1; D gene: -; CDR3 protein: CASSPLTSLNEQFF; CDR3 DNA: TGTGCCAGCAGCCCCCTGACTTCCCTCAATGAGCAGTTCTTC
clone size: -; V gene: TRBV11-2; J gene: TRBJ2-2; D gene: TRBD1; CDR3 protein: CASSVGQGANTGELFF; CDR3 DNA: TGTGCCAGCAGCGTAGGACAGGGGGCGAACACCGGGGAGCTGTTTTTT
clone size: many; V gene: TRBV29-1; J gene: TRBJ2-7; D gene: -; CDR3 protein: CSVEGKSREQYF; CDR3 DNA: TGCAGCGTTGAAGGGAAGTCTCGCGAGCAGTACTTC
clone size: many; V gene: TRBV20-1; J gene: TRBJ1-1; D gene: -; CDR3 protein: CSARLPTAEAFF; CDR3 DNA: TGCAGTGCTAGACTCCCAACGGCTGAAGCTTTCTTT
clone size: many; V gene: TRBV5-1; J gene: TRBJ1-6; D gene: TRBD1; CDR3 protein: CASSWGQGVSYNSPLHF; CDR3 DNA: TGCGCCAGCAGCTGGGGACAGGGAGTGTCGTATAATTCACCCCTCCACTTT
clone size: -; V gene: TRBV18; J gene: TRBJ2-1; D gene: -; CDR3 protein: CASSPETGPFNEQFF; CDR3 DNA: TGTGCCAGCTCACCAGAAACAGGGCCCTTCAATGAGCAGTTCTTC
clone size: -; V gene: TRBV19; J gene: TRBJ1-1; D gene: -; CDR3 protein: CASWTVNTEAFF; CDR3 DNA: TGTGCCAGCTGGACGGTGAACACTGAAGCTTTCTTT
clone size: many; V gene: TRBV30; J gene: TRBJ1-2; D gene: -; CDR3 protein: CAWSVGQGYGYTF; CDR3 DNA: TGTGCCTGGAGTGTCGGGCAGGGCTATGGCTACACCTTC
clone size: many; V gene: TRBV6-2/TRBV6-3; J gene: TRBJ1-5; D gene: -; CDR3 protein: CASSYSRGNNQPQHF; CDR3 DNA: TGTGCCAGCAGTTATTCGAGAGGGAACAATCAGCCCCAGCATTTT
clone size: many; V gene: TRBV2; J gene: TRBJ1-2; D gene: TRBD1; CDR3 protein: CASKRTGSDGYTF; CDR3 DNA: TGTGCCAGCAAGAGGACAGGGTCGGATGGCTACACCTTC
clone size: -; V gene: TRBV5-1; J gene: TRBJ1-5; D gene: -; CDR3 protein: CASSRELNPSRNQPQHF; CDR3 DNA: TGTGCCAGCAGCCGCGAACTAAACCCATCTCGCAATCAGCCCCAGCATTTT
clone size: few; V gene: TRBV5-5; J gene: TRBJ2-7; D gene: TRBD1; CDR3 protein: CASSLEARGRNEQYF; CDR3 DNA: TGTGCCAGCAGCTTGGAGGCCAGGGGGAGAAACGAGCAGTACTTC
clone size: few; V gene: TRBV29-1; J gene: TRBJ2-5; D gene: -; CDR3 protein: CSAALITKRLQQETQYF; CDR3 DNA: TGCAGCGCCGCACTGATTACTAAAAGGCTCCAACAAGAGACCCAGTACTTC
clone size: -; V gene: TRBV7-6; J gene: TRBJ1-3; D gene: -; CDR3 protein: CASSLLGHQSSGNTIYF; CDR3 DNA: TGTGCCAGCAGCTTATTAGGACACCAGAGCTCTGGAAACACCATATATTTT
clone size: many; V gene: TRBV2; J gene: TRBJ2-7; D gene: TRBD1; CDR3 protein: CASSNRGLEQYF; CDR3 DNA: TGTGCCAGCTCTAACAGGGGGCTCGAGCAGTACTTC
clone size: many; V gene: TRBV15; J gene: TRBJ1-3; D gene: -; CDR3 protein: CATSRDGTSGNTIYF; CDR3 DNA: TGTGCCACCAGCAGAGATGGCACCTCTGGAAACACCATATATTTT
clone size: -; V gene: TRBV11-3; J gene: TRBJ1-3; D gene: -; CDR3 protein: CASSGPGSSGNTIYF; CDR3 DNA: TGTGCCAGCAGCGGGCCGGGGAGCTCCGGAAACACCATATATTTT
clone size: many; V gene: TRBV5-6; J gene: TRBJ2-7; D gene: TRBD1; CDR3 protein: CASSRAGTGGYEQYF; CDR3 DNA: TGTGCCAGCAGCCGGGCCGGGACAGGGGGATACGAGCAGTACTTC
clone size: few; V gene: TRBV27; J gene: TRBJ2-7; D gene: -; CDR3 protein: CASSLPRTLAYEQYF; CDR3 DNA: TGTGCCAGCAGTTTACCCCGGACGCTGGCCTACGAGCAGTACTTC
clone size: few; V gene: TRBV3-1; J gene: TRBJ2-3; D gene: TRBD2; CDR3 protein: CASSLADTDTQYF; CDR3 DNA: TGTGCCAGCAGTCTAGCGGACACAGATACGCAGTATTTT
clone size: -; V gene: TRBV6-5; J gene: TRBJ2-7; D gene: -; CDR3 protein: CASSYLSMRAAYEQYF; CDR3 DNA: TGTGCCAGCAGTTACTTGAGTATGCGGGCAGCCTACGAGCAGTACTTC
clone size: -; V gene: TRBV20-1; J gene: TRBJ1-1; D gene: -; CDR3 protein: CSARDTQGTEAFF; CDR3 DNA: TGCAGTGCTAGAGATACACAGGGCACTGAAGCTTTCTTT
clone size: -; V gene: TRBV20-1; J gene: TRBJ2-4; D gene: -; CDR3 protein: CSANPSGPKNIQYF; CDR3 DNA: TGCAGTGCCAATCCATCAGGGCCTAAAAACATTCAGTACTTC